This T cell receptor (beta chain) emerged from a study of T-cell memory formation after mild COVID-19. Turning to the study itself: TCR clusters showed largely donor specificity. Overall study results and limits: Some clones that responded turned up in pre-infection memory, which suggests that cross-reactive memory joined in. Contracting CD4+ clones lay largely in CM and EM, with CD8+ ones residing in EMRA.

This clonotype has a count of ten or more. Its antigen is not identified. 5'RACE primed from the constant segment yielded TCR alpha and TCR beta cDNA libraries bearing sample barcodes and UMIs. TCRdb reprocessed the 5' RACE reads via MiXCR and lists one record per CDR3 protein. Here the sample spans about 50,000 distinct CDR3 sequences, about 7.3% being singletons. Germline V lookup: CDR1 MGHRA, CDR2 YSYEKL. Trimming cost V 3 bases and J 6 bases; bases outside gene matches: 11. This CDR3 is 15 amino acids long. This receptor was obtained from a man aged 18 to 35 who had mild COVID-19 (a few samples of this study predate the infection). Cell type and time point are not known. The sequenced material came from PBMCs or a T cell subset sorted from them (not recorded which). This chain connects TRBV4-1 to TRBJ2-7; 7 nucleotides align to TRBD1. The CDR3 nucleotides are TGCGCCAGCAGCCAGCGTGGGACAGAGACAGGCGAGCAGTACTTC. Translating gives CASSQRGTETGEQYF.